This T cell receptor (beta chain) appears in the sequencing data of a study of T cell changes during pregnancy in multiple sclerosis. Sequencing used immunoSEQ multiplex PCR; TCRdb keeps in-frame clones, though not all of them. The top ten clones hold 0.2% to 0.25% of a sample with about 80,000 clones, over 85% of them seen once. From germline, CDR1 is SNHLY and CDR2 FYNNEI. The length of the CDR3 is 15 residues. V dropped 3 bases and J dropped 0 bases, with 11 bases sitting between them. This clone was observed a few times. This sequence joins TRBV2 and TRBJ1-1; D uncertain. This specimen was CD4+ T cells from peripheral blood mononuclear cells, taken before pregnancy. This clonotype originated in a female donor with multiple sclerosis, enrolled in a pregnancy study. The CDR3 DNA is TGTGCCAGCAGTGATCGGGAGCTATTGAACACTGAAGCTTTCTTT. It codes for CASSDRELLNTEAFF.